What follows are 5 T cell receptor beta chains derived from one specimen sequenced in a study of patients and donors after allogeneic stem cell transplantation. Via MiXCR, TCRdb re-called the RT-PCR reads, giving one row per CDR3 protein. The data contain some 200,000 distinct CDR3 sequences, about 40% of them singletons. Sequencing was carried out using blood, either unsorted or a sorted T cell fraction (not recorded which). The source is a human donor who was either an allogeneic HSCT recipient or a stem cell or donor lymphocyte infusion donor (not recorded which). It is not recorded whose cells these are; they may come from a transplant donor.

The chain carries TRBV6-5 and TRBJ2-5; 14 bases agree with TRBD2. The germline gives CDR1 MNHEY, CDR2 SVGAGI. V lost 5 bases, J lost 5 bases, and 7 bases stayed unmatched. The CDR3 totals 16 residues. The CDR3 here is CASSDGTSGSFETQYF. As DNA, the CDR3 is TGTGCCAGCAGTGATGGGACTAGCGGGAGCTTTGAGACCCAGTACTTC.

The gene calls are TRBV12-3 or TRBV12-4 and TRBJ2-2; maybe TRBD1 (6 bases). Trimming took off 6 bases at V and 1 base at J, with 15 bases between the two ends. CDR3 size: 16 residues. Here the CDR3 DNA reads TGTGCCAGCAGCCCTCAGGGGCTAGGGAACACCGGGGAGCTGTTTTTT. This encodes CASSPQGLGNTGELFF.

The chain uses TRBV11-1 and TRBJ2-1; weak D call: TRBD2 (5 bases). The germline V and J ends were trimmed by 6 bases and 3 bases, with 18 bases remaining between them. Germline CDR1 and CDR2: SGHAT and FQDESV (reference sequence). This CDR3 has 16 residues. The CDR3 coding sequence is TGTGCCAGCAGTCCCGGGAACCTAAACCTCTACAATGAGCAGTTCTTC. Translating it yields CASSPGNLNLYNEQFF.

The chain has TRBV3-1 and TRBJ2-7, with D unclear. V dropped 5 bases and J dropped 1 base, with 9 bases sitting between them. The CDR3 runs 13 residues. In germline, CDR1 is LGHDT, CDR2 YNNKEL (reference sequence). The CDR3 nucleotides are TGTGCCAGCAGCGGCTCAGGTTCCTACGAGCAGTACTTC. Its protein product is CASSGSGSYEQYF.

This clonotype was observed a handful of times. The rearrangement uses TRBV3-1 and TRBJ1-1; a possible D gene is TRBD1 (5 bases). Trimming pared 2 bases from V and 5 bases from J, leaving 18 bases between. The CDR3 is 16 residues long. In germline, CDR1 is LGHDT, CDR2 YNNKEL (reference sequence). The CDR3 bases are TGTGCCAGCAGCCAACAAAGAATGGGGGGAAGTACTGAAGCTTTCTTT. It is translated as CASSQQRMGGSTEAFF. Full variable domain (missing parts from reference TRBV3-1 and TRBJ1-1): DTAVSQTPKYLVTQMGNDKSIKCEQNLGHDTMYWYKQDSKKFLKIMFSYNNKELIINETVPNRFSPKSPDKAHLNLHINSLELGDSAVYFCASSQQRMGGSTEAFFGQGTRLTVV.